The rows below give T cell receptor beta chains drawn from one sample of a study of T cells in Graves' hyperthyroidism and ophthalmopathy. TCRdb used MiXCR to reprocess the multiplex PCR reads, holding one entry per CDR3 protein. The sample lists more than 500,000 distinct CDR3 sequences; 46% were seen once. Sequencing used peripheral blood or thyroid tissue (not recorded which). The receptors shown here come from an adult woman with Graves' disease, either hyperthyroidism or ophthalmopathy (not recorded which). The CDR3 runs from the conserved cysteine through the conserved F or W. The D gene is left open where the match is weak. Only some rows state a clone size, as once, few, many or a class for expanded clones.

len: 14
v_gene: TRBV7-9
j_gene: TRBJ1-2
d_gene: TRBD1
abundance: few
CDR3nt: TGTGCCAGCAGCGTAGACAGGGCCTACTATGGCTACACCTTC
CDR3aa: CASSVDRAYYGYTF

len: 14
v_gene: TRBV14
j_gene: TRBJ2-5
d_gene: .
abundance: .
CDR3nt: TGTGCCAGCAGCGACAAGGGCGGCCAAGAGACCCAGTACTTC
CDR3aa: CASSDKGGQETQYF

len: 18
v_gene: TRBV7-2
j_gene: TRBJ2-5
d_gene: TRBD2
abundance: many
CDR3nt: TGTGCCAGCAGCCGGAGGACTAGCGGGAGAAGGAACGGAGAGACCCAGTACTTC
CDR3aa: CASSRRTSGRRNGETQYF

len: 14
v_gene: TRBV10-3
j_gene: TRBJ2-5
d_gene: .
abundance: many
CDR3nt: TGTGCCACCAACTTGGGCGGGGCAGTAGAGACCCAGTACTTC
CDR3aa: CATNLGGAVETQYF

len: 15
v_gene: TRBV20-1
j_gene: TRBJ2-5
d_gene: TRBD1
abundance: .
CDR3nt: TGCAGTGCTAACCATGCTAGGACAGGGACAGAGACCCAGTACTTC
CDR3aa: CSANHARTGTETQYF

len: 12
v_gene: TRBV5-5
j_gene: TRBJ1-1
d_gene: .
abundance: many
CDR3nt: TGTGCCCCCCGACAGGCCAACACTGAAGCTTTCTTT
CDR3aa: CAPRQANTEAFF

len: 16
v_gene: TRBV2
j_gene: TRBJ2-2
d_gene: TRBD2
abundance: few
CDR3nt: TGTGCCAGCCGGGGACTAGCGGGAGGAGCGAGGTGGGAGCTGTTTTTT
CDR3aa: CASRGLAGGARWELFF

len: 15
v_gene: TRBV29-1
j_gene: TRBJ2-5
d_gene: TRBD2
abundance: .
CDR3nt: TGCAGCGTTCCTATAGCGGGAGGGCCCGAAGAGACCCAGTACTTC
CDR3aa: CSVPIAGGPEETQYF

len: 13
v_gene: TRBV7-3
j_gene: TRBJ1-2
d_gene: TRBD1
abundance: .
CDR3nt: TGTGCCAGCAGCCAGACAGGGGGCTTTGGCTACACCTTC
CDR3aa: CASSQTGGFGYTF

len: 15
v_gene: TRBV2
j_gene: TRBJ1-6
d_gene: .
abundance: .
CDR3nt: TGTGCCAGCAAGGCGGCTAGCTCCTATAATTCACCCCTCCACTTT
CDR3aa: CASKAASSYNSPLHF

len: 16
v_gene: TRBV7-2
j_gene: TRBJ1-3
d_gene: .
abundance: .
CDR3nt: TGTGCCAGCAGCTTATTTAGAACGACAACCGAAGACACCATATATTTT
CDR3aa: CASSLFRTTTEDTIYF

len: 12
v_gene: TRBV14
j_gene: TRBJ1-3
d_gene: .
abundance: .
CDR3nt: TGTGCCAGCAGCCCACCCGGAGACACCATATATTTT
CDR3aa: CASSPPGDTIYF

len: 16
v_gene: TRBV7-8
j_gene: TRBJ2-7
d_gene: TRBD1
abundance: once
CDR3nt: TGTGCCAGCAGCTTCCCAACGGGACAGCTGAGGTACGAGCAGTACTTC
CDR3aa: CASSFPTGQLRYEQYF

len: 17
v_gene: TRBV19
j_gene: TRBJ2-6
d_gene: .
abundance: .
CDR3nt: TGTGCCAGTAGTAGACCCTCCACAGATGCCGGGGCCAACGTCCTGACTTTC
CDR3aa: CASSRPSTDAGANVLTF

len: 14
v_gene: TRBV7-6
j_gene: TRBJ2-2
d_gene: .
abundance: few
CDR3nt: TGTGCCAGCAGCTTAACGATGGGGGCAGGGGAGCTGTTTTTT
CDR3aa: CASSLTMGAGELFF

len: 15
v_gene: TRBV7-9
j_gene: TRBJ2-7
d_gene: TRBD1
abundance: .
CDR3nt: TGTGCCAGCAGCCCCCGGGACAGGGGGCCCTACGAGCAGTACTTC
CDR3aa: CASSPRDRGPYEQYF

len: 12
v_gene: TRBV20-1
j_gene: TRBJ2-5
d_gene: TRBD2
abundance: .
CDR3nt: TGCAGTGCTACCCGCGGGAGGGAGACCCAGTACTTC
CDR3aa: CSATRGRETQYF

len: 13
v_gene: TRBV12-3/TRBV12-4
j_gene: TRBJ2-5
d_gene: TRBD1
abundance: many
CDR3nt: TGTGCCAGCAGAGACAGGGTAACGGAGACCCAGTACTTC
CDR3aa: CASRDRVTETQYF

len: 15
v_gene: TRBV10-3
j_gene: TRBJ2-7
d_gene: .
abundance: .
CDR3nt: TGTGCCATCAGTGAGGTCGTGACAGACTACTACGAGCAGTACTTC
CDR3aa: CAISEVVTDYYEQYF

len: 17
v_gene: TRBV7-3
j_gene: TRBJ2-1
d_gene: .
abundance: few
CDR3nt: TGTGCCAGCAGCTTATGGCGGGAGAGGGGGCAAATGGATGAGCAGTTCTTC
CDR3aa: CASSLWRERGQMDEQFF

len: 14
v_gene: TRBV7-6
j_gene: TRBJ2-7
d_gene: .
abundance: few
CDR3nt: TGTGCCAGCAGCCCAAGGGGTCCCAGTGACGAGCAGTACTTC
CDR3aa: CASSPRGPSDEQYF

len: 15
v_gene: TRBV6-5
j_gene: TRBJ1-3
d_gene: .
abundance: .
CDR3nt: TGTGCCAGCAGTTACGGGGATCCCGCTGGAAACACCATATATTTT
CDR3aa: CASSYGDPAGNTIYF

len: 9
v_gene: TRBV7-8
j_gene: TRBJ1-5
d_gene: TRBD1
abundance: .
CDR3nt: TGTGCCAGCAGCTCGGGACAGCCTTTT
CDR3aa: CASSSGQPF

len: 13
v_gene: TRBV2
j_gene: TRBJ1-5
d_gene: .
abundance: .
CDR3nt: TGTGCCAGCAGTGAAGACAGGAATCAGCCCCAGCATTTT
CDR3aa: CASSEDRNQPQHF

len: 13
v_gene: TRBV2
j_gene: TRBJ2-5
d_gene: TRBD2
abundance: .
CDR3nt: TGTGCCAGCAGGCGGGAGCACTACAATGAGCAGTACTTC
CDR3aa: CASRREHYNEQYF

len: 16
v_gene: TRBV7-3
j_gene: TRBJ2-7
d_gene: .
abundance: few
CDR3nt: TGTGCCAGCAGCCGCGTGGATCGGTGGCCGTTCAACGAGCAGTACTTC
CDR3aa: CASSRVDRWPFNEQYF

len: 14
v_gene: TRBV4-1
j_gene: TRBJ1-1
d_gene: .
abundance: many
CDR3nt: TGCGCCAGCAGCCAAAGGACCCAGAACACTGAAGCTTTCTTT
CDR3aa: CASSQRTQNTEAFF

len: 11
v_gene: TRBV29-1
j_gene: TRBJ1-2
d_gene: .
abundance: few
CDR3nt: TGCAGTGCCTCCGGGGACGATGGCTACACCTTC
CDR3aa: CSASGDDGYTF

len: 15
v_gene: TRBV2
j_gene: TRBJ1-1
d_gene: .
abundance: many
CDR3nt: TGTGCCAGCACTTACCAGCAGGGAGGGGACACTGAAGCTTTCTTT
CDR3aa: CASTYQQGGDTEAFF

len: 15
v_gene: TRBV12-3/TRBV12-4
j_gene: TRBJ2-2
d_gene: .
abundance: few
CDR3nt: TGTGCCAGCAGCCGGCTAGGACGGAACACCGGGGAGCTGTTTTTT
CDR3aa: CASSRLGRNTGELFF

len: 13
v_gene: TRBV10-3
j_gene: TRBJ2-7
d_gene: .
abundance: many
CDR3nt: TGTGCCATCAGAAGTATCAGCGATTACGAGCAGTACTTC
CDR3aa: CAIRSISDYEQYF